A single sample is the source of the 2 T cell receptor beta chains below, sequenced in a study of blood T cell repertoires in COVID-19 (dated by TCRdb to about 2020). The method was the immunoSEQ multiplex PCR assay. TCRdb retrieved this table from immuneACCESS and kept in-frame rearrangements only. Not all clones are present; in checked studies, unresolved V genes account for under half, and no reason is known for the remainder. This sample has 150,000 to 200,000 clones in its table, and 82% of those were observed once. The ten largest clones capture roughly 9% of the sample. Material for sequencing was peripheral blood. The receptor set was obtained from a woman between 65 and 79 years old with acute or convalescent COVID-19.

The rearrangement uses TRBV6-1 and TRBJ2-7, with a possible D match to TRBD2 (7 bases). The V and J ends lost 1 base and 2 bases respectively, with 12 bases between them. CDR1 is MNHNS, CDR2 SASEGT, per germline. The CDR3 extends over 15 amino acids. The CDR3 sequence: CASSEGGGSPYEQYF. The CDR3 bases are TGTGCCAGCAGTGAAGGGGGGGGCAGTCCCTACGAGCAGTACTTC.

The gene calls are TRBV15 and TRBJ2-7; 10 bases map to TRBD2. J lost 4 bases, V lost 4 bases, and 13 bases had no gene match. The CDR3 consists of 17 residues. Germline-derived CDR1 and CDR2 are LNHNV and YYDKDF (reference sequence). The DNA for the CDR3 is TGTGCCACCAGCAAATACGGAGCGGGAGGGCCTTCATACGAGCAGTACTTC. This gives the protein CATSKYGAGGPSYEQYF.